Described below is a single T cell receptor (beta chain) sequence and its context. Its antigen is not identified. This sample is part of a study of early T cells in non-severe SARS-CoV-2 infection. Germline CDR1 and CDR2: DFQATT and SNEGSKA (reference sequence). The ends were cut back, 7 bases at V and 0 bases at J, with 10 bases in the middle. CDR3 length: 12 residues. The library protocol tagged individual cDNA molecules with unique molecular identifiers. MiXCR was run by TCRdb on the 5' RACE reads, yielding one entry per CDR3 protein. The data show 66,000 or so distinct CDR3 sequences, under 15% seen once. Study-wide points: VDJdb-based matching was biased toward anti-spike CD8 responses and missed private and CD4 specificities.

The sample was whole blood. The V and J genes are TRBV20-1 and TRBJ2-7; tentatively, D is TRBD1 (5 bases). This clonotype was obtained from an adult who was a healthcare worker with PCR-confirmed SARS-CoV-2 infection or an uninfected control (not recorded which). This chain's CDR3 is CSGQMSSYEQYF. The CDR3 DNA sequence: TGCAGTGGACAGATGAGCTCCTACGAGCAGTACTTC.